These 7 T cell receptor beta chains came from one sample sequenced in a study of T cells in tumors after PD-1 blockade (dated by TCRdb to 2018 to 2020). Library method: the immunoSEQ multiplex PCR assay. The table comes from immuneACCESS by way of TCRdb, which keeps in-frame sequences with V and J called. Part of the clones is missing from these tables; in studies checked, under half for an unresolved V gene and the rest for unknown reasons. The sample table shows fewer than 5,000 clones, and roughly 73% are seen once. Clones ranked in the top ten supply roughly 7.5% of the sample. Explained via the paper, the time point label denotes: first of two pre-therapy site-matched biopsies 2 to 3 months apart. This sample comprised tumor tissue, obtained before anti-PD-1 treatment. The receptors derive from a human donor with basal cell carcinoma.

For the CDR3, the DNA is TGTGCCTCTAGAAAACTTCTAGTCTGTCAGCCCCAGCATTTT. Its protein is CASRKLLVCQPQHF. The genes are TRBV30 and TRBJ1-5, with D hard to call. V was cut by 7 bases and J by 6 bases, with 19 bases left in between. Germline assignment: CDR1 GTSNPN and CDR2 SVGIG (reference sequence). The length of the CDR3 is 14 residues.

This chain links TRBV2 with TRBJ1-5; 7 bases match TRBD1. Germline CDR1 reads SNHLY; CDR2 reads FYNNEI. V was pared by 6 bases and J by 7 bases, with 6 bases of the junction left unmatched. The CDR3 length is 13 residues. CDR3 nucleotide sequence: TGTGCCAGCAGGATCAGGGGGGAACAGCCCCAGCATTTT. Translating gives CASRIRGEQPQHF.

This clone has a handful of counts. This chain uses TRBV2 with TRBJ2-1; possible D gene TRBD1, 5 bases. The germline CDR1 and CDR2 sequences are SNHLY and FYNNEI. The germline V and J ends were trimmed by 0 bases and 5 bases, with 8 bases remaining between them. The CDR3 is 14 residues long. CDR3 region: CASSEAGPNNEQFF. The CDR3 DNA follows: TGTGCCAGCAGTGAAGCGGGGCCCAACAATGAGCAGTTCTTC.

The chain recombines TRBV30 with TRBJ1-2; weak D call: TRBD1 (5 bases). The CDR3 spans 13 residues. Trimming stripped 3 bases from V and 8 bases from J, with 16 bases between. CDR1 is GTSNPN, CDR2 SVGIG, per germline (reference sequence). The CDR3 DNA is TGTGCCTGGAGGAAAGCGGGGGGAGAAGGCTACACCTTC. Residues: CAWRKAGGEGYTF.

The CDR3, as DNA: TGTGCCAGCTCACCGGCTAGTAATCCCTACGAGCAGTACTTC. Its translation: CASSPASNPYEQYF. The J gene is TRBJ2-7, the V gene TRBV18; unclear D gene. Germline V gives CDR1 KGHSH, CDR2 LQKENI. The CDR3 sequence is 14 residues long. V shed 3 bases and J shed 2 bases, with 11 bases lying between them.

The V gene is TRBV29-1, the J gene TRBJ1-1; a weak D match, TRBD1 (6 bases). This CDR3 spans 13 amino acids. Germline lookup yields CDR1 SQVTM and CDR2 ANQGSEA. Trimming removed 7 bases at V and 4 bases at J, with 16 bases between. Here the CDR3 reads CSGQTGTGTEAFF. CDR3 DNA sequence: TGCAGCGGTCAAACAGGGACGGGCACTGAAGCTTTCTTT.

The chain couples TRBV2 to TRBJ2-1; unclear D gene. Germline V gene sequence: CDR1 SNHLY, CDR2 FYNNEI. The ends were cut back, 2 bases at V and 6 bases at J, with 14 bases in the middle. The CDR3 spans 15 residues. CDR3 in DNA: TGTGCCAGCAGTGAATCGGGTCAGGCAAGCAATGAGCAGTTCTTC. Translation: CASSESGQASNEQFF.